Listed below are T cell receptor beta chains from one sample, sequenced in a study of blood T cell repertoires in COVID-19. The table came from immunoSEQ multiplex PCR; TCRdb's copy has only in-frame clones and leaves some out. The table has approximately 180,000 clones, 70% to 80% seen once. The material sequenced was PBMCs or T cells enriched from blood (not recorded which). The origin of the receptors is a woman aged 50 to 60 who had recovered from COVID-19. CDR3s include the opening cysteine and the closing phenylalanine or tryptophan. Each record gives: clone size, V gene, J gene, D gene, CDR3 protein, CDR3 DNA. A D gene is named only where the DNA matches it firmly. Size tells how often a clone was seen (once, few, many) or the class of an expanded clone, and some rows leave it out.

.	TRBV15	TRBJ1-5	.	CATSRDRRRGGGQPQHF	TGTGCCACCAGCAGAGATCGTAGAAGGGGGGGAGGTCAGCCCCAGCATTTT
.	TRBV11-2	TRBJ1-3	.	CASAGAGPGNTIYF	TGTGCCAGCGCGGGGGCAGGGCCAGGAAACACCATATATTTT
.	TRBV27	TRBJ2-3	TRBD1	CASRDRGVGTDTQYF	TGTGCCAGCAGAGACAGGGGGGTAGGCACAGATACGCAGTATTTT
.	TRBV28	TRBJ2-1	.	CASSALLPQQFF	TGTGCCAGCAGTGCCTTACTACCCCAGCAGTTCTTC
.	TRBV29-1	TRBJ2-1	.	CSATGRGNEQFF	TGCAGCGCCACGGGAAGGGGGAATGAGCAGTTCTTC
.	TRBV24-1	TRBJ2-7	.	CATRSMGRDSYEQYF	TGTGCCACCAGATCCATGGGGCGGGACTCCTACGAGCAGTACTTC
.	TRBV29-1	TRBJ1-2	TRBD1	CSVEESTGRYTF	TGCAGCGTTGAAGAATCGACAGGGAGGTACACCTTC
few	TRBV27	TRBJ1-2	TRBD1	CASSDRGPGEGYTF	TGTGCCAGCAGTGACAGGGGGCCCGGGGAGGGCTACACCTTC
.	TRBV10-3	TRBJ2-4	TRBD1	CAISSGTGVLLAKNIQYF	TGTGCCATCAGTTCCGGGACAGGGGTCCTCTTAGCCAAAAACATTCAGTACTTC
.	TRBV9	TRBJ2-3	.	CASTAGGTDTQYF	TGTGCCAGCACGGCAGGGGGGACAGATACGCAGTATTTT
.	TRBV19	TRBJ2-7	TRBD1	CASSKGAGQGSYEQYF	TGTGCCAGTAGTAAAGGTGCGGGACAGGGCTCCTACGAGCAGTACTTC
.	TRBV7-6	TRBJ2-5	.	CASSLASSVQETQYF	TGTGCCAGCAGCTTAGCGAGTAGCGTCCAAGAGACCCAGTACTTC
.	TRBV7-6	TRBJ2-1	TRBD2	CASSAAWTGWSSGLYNEQFF	TGTGCCAGCAGCGCCGCCTGGACGGGCTGGAGTAGCGGGCTTTACAATGAGCAGTTCTTC
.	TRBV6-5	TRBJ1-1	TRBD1	CASSYDRGNTEAFF	TGTGCCAGCAGTTATGACAGGGGGAACACTGAAGCTTTCTTT
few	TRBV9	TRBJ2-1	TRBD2	CASSVAAGGPSSYNEQFF	TGTGCCAGCAGCGTAGCTGCGGGAGGGCCAAGCTCCTACAATGAGCAGTTCTTC
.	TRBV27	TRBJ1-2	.	CASRGGEGYTF	TGTGCCAGCAGAGGAGGGGAAGGCTACACCTTC
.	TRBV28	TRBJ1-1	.	CASSWAGGKTEAFF	TGTGCCAGCAGTTGGGCGGGGGGAAAGACTGAAGCTTTCTTT
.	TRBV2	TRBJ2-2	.	CASCPGLTNTGELFF	TGTGCCAGTTGCCCGGGACTGACGAACACCGGGGAGCTGTTTTTT
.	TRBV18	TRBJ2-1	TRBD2	CASSPSSGRGGSSYNEQFF	TGTGCCAGCTCACCGTCTAGCGGGAGGGGGGGGAGCTCCTACAATGAGCAGTTCTTC
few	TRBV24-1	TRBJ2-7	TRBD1	CATSPGTGVGFHEQYF	TGTGCCACCAGTCCCGGGACAGGGGTAGGCTTCCACGAGCAGTACTTC
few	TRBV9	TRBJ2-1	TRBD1	CASSAPGTGGYNEQFF	TGTGCCAGCAGCGCCCCCGGGACAGGGGGCTACAATGAGCAGTTCTTC
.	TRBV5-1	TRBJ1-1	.	CASSLDNPRNTEAFF	TGCGCCAGCAGCTTGGACAACCCCAGGAACACTGAAGCTTTCTTT
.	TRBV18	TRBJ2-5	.	CASSQRLEETQYF	TGTGCCAGCTCACAGAGACTAGAAGAGACCCAGTACTTC
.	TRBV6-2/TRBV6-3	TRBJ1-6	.	CASSRGGDSPLHF	TGTGCCAGCAGTCGGGGAGGGGACTCACCCCTCCACTTT
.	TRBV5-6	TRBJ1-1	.	CASSLDLSRAGGREAFF	TGTGCCAGCAGCTTGGATTTATCGCGGGCAGGTGGAAGAGAAGCTTTCTTT
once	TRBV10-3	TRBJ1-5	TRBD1	CAISLGQGSNQPQHF	TGTGCCATCAGCCTCGGACAGGGGAGCAATCAGCCCCAGCATTTT
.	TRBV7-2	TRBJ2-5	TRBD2	CASSSFRLAGAPGETQYF	TGTGCCAGCAGCTCATTTAGACTAGCGGGAGCCCCCGGGGAGACCCAGTACTTC
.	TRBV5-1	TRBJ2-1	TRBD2	CASSLIAGVDEQFF	TGCGCCAGCAGCTTGATAGCGGGAGTCGATGAGCAGTTCTTC
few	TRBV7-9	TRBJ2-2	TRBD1	CASSTTGGRNTGELFF	TGTGCCAGCAGCACTACAGGGGGCCGTAACACCGGGGAGCTGTTTTTT
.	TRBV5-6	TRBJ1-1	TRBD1	CASRPGQGYKNTEAFF	TGTGCCAGCAGGCCGGGACAGGGGTATAAGAACACTGAAGCTTTCTTT